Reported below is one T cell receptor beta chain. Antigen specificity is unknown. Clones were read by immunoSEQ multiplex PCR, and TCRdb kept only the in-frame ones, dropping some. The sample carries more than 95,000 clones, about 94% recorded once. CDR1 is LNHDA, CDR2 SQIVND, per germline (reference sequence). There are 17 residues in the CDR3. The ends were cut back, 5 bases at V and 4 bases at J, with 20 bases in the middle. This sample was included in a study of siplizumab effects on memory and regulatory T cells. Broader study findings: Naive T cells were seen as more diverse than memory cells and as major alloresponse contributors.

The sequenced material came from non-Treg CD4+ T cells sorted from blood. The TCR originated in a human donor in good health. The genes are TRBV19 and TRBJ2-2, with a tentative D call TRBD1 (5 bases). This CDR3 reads CASSVNRFPDSTGELFF. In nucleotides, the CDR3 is TGTGCCAGTAGTGTAAACAGGTTTCCCGATAGCACCGGGGAGCTGTTTTTT.